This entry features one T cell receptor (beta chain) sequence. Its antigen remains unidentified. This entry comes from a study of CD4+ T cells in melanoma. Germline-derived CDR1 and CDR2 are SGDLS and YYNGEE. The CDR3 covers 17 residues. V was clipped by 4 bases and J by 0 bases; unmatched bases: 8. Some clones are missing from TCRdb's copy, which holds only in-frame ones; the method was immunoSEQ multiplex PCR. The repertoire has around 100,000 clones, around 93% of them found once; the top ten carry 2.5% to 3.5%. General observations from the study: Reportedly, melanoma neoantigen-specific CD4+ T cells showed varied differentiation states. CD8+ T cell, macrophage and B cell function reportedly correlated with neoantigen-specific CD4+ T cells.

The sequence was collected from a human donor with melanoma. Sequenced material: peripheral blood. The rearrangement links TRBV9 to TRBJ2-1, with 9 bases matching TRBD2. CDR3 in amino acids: CASSLLGGGDSYNEQFF. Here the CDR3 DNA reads TGTGCCAGCAGCCTCCTGGGCGGGGGGGACTCCTACAATGAGCAGTTCTTC. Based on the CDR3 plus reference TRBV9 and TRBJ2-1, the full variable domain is DSGVTQTPKHLITATGQRVTLRCSPRSGDLSVYWYQQSLDQGLQFLIQYYNGEERAKGNILERFSAQQFPDLHSELNLSSLELGDSALYFCASSLLGGGDSYNEQFFGPGTRLTVL.